Presented here are 26 T cell receptor beta chains from one specimen sequenced in a study of CD8 T cells in Susac syndrome. After extraction with the RNeasy kit, roughly 0.45 to 1 ug of the RNA was reverse transcribed using random hexamers. TCRdb redid the calling of the immunoSEQ multiplex PCR reads with MiXCR, one entry per CDR3 protein. The sample records approximately 57,000 distinct CDR3 sequences, approximately 95% being singletons. What was sequenced was CD8+ T cells from PBMCs. Source of these receptors: a human donor with Susac syndrome.

J is TRBJ1-6 and V is TRBV6-5; D not resolved. CDR1 and CDR2 (germline): MNHEY, SVGAGI. The V and J ends lost 4 bases and 11 bases respectively, with 12 bases between them. This CDR3 has 13 residues. Here the CDR3 reads CASSSGIPAPLHF. The CDR3 DNA sequence: TGTGCCAGCAGTTCCGGGATCCCTGCACCCCTCCACTTT.

The rearrangement uses TRBV3-1 and TRBJ2-1; D is unresolved. CDR1 is LGHDT, CDR2 YNNKEL, per germline (reference sequence). V was trimmed by 5 bases and J by 6 bases, leaving 8 bases between them. The CDR3 spans 12 residues. CDR3 region: CASSMASNEQFF. The CDR3, as DNA: TGTGCCAGCAGCATGGCTAGCAATGAGCAGTTCTTC.

This chain links TRBV10-3 with TRBJ1-2, with D possibly being TRBD1 (5 bases). CDR1 and CDR2 from the germline V gene are ENHRY and SYGVKD. This CDR3 is built from 16 residues. V shed 0 bases and J shed 8 bases, with 19 bases lying between them. The CDR3 DNA reads as TGTGCCATCAGTGAGTCCGGAGACGGGCAGGGAGAAGGCTACACCTTC. It codes for CAISESGDGQGEGYTF.

This clonotype was seen just once. The J gene is TRBJ2-3, the V gene TRBV20-1; 7 bases are a match to TRBD1. Unmatched junction bases numbered 5, after V lost 3 bases and J lost 2 bases. Germline CDR1 DFQATT, CDR2 SNEGSKA (reference sequence). This CDR3 comprises 14 residues. CDR3 region: CSASDRVHTDTQYF. The CDR3 DNA is TGCAGTGCTAGCGACAGGGTGCACACAGATACGCAGTATTTT.

A single count supports this clonotype. The chain couples TRBV7-3 to TRBJ2-3; D could derive from TRBD1 or TRBD2 (5 bases each). The CDR3 extends over 15 amino acids. Germline-derived CDR1 and CDR2 are SGHTA and FQGTGA. V shed 5 bases and J shed 2 bases, with 14 bases lying between them. The CDR3 is CASSPGTGNTDTQYF. CDR3 nucleotide sequence: TGTGCCAGCAGCCCAGGGACGGGAAACACAGATACGCAGTATTTT.

The DNA for the CDR3 is TGCGCCAGCAGCCGCACAGGGAACCTAAATGAAAAACTGTTTTTT. The encoded protein is CASSRTGNLNEKLFF. V and J are TRBV4-3 and TRBJ1-4; D is possibly TRBD1 (6 bases). Trimming took 4 bases from V and 5 from J, leaving 14 bases between them. The CDR3 is made up of 15 amino acids. Germline CDR1 is LGHNA and CDR2 is YSLEER.

The V and J genes are TRBV12-3 or TRBV12-4 and TRBJ2-1; TRBD2 matches 7 bases. The CDR3 consists of 14 residues. The junction had 4 bases not matched to a gene; V was cut back by 1 base and J by 7 bases. The CDR3 here is CASSLGWEGNEQFF. As DNA, the CDR3 is TGTGCCAGCAGTTTAGGGTGGGAGGGAAATGAGCAGTTCTTC.

The V and J genes are TRBV4-1 and TRBJ1-5; maybe TRBD1 (5 bases). This CDR3 has 16 amino acids. Germline CDR1 MGHRA, CDR2 YSYEKL. With 1 base removed from V and 7 bases from J, the gap between germline ends came to 17 bases. The CDR3 protein is CASSQGEGLLAQPQHF. As DNA, the CDR3 is TGCGCCAGCAGCCAAGGGGAGGGACTGCTCGCCCAGCCCCAGCATTTT.

The chain employs TRBV15 and TRBJ2-3; D remains ambiguous. The CDR3 runs to 13 residues. Germline CDR1 is LNHNV and CDR2 is YYDKDF (reference sequence). The ends were cut back, 1 base at V and 6 bases at J, with 8 bases in the middle. The CDR3 here is CATSRGGADTQYF. CDR3 bases: TGTGCCACCAGCAGAGGAGGAGCGGATACGCAGTATTTT.

V and J are TRBV7-9 and TRBJ2-1; TRBD1 might be the D (5 bases). V shed 4 bases and J shed 4 bases, with 8 bases lying between them. Germline values: CDR1 SEHNR, CDR2 FQNEAQ (reference sequence). The CDR3 is made up of 13 amino acids. CDR3 DNA: TGTGCCAGCAGCTCCCGACAGTACAATGAGCAGTTCTTC. The encoded protein is CASSSRQYNEQFF.

The V gene is TRBV9, the J gene TRBJ2-1, with 7 bases that match TRBD1. Germline-derived CDR1 and CDR2 are SGDLS and YYNGEE. CDR3 size: 15 residues. J gave up 3 bases and V 2 bases, and 5 bases lay outside the gene matches. CDR3 coding DNA: TGTGCCAGCAGCGTCCGGGACAGCATCTACAATGAGCAGTTCTTC. Amino acids: CASSVRDSIYNEQFF.

The genes are TRBV11-2 and TRBJ2-7, with D perhaps matching TRBD1 (6 bases). The germline V gene encodes CDR1 SGHAT and CDR2 FQNNGV. V was cut by 4 bases and J by 3 bases, with 16 bases left in between. The CDR3 consists of 15 residues. The CDR3 coding sequence is TGTGCCAGCAGCTCCGACCCAGGGGTGAACTACGAGCAGTACTTC. Translated, it gives CASSSDPGVNYEQYF.

The chain has TRBV29-1 and TRBJ2-1; TRBD2 aligns across 8 bases. The CDR3 has 14 residues. Germline V lookup: CDR1 SQVTM, CDR2 ANQGSEA. Trimming at V came to 3 bases and at J to 1 base, leaving 2 bases not matched to a gene. Written as DNA, the CDR3 is TGCAGCGTTGATTTAGCGGGGTCCTACAATGAGCAGTTCTTC. Protein product: CSVDLAGSYNEQFF.

This clonotype showed up just once. V is TRBV20-1 and J is TRBJ1-2; 8 bases fit TRBD1. This CDR3 comprises 13 residues. Trimming at V came to 6 bases and at J to 2 bases, leaving 5 bases not matched to a gene. Germline values: CDR1 DFQATT, CDR2 SNEGSKA (reference sequence). The CDR3 bases are TGCAGTGCGCACGGACAGGGAAACTATGGCTACACCTTC. This gives the protein CSAHGQGNYGYTF.

The chain joins TRBV6-1 to TRBJ2-6; 7 bases fit TRBD1. V trimming: 6 bases; J trimming: 0 bases; junction bases outside the gene matches: 11. This CDR3 contains 18 residues. The germline CDR1 and CDR2 sequences are MNHNS and SASEGT. The CDR3 coding sequence is TGTGCCAGCAGCGACCCTGGACAGGCCTACTCTGGGGCCAACGTCCTGACTTTC. Its translation: CASSDPGQAYSGANVLTF.

V and J are TRBV6-6 and TRBJ1-5; the D gene is possibly TRBD1 (5 bases). V was pared by 8 bases and J by 2 bases, with 16 bases between. CDR1 is MNHNY and CDR2 is SVGAGI in the germline V gene (reference sequence). The CDR3 runs 15 residues. The CDR3, as DNA: TGTGCCAGCCTCGGCCGCAAAGGGGGCAATCAGCCCCAGCATTTT. It yields the protein CASLGRKGGNQPQHF.

This chain uses TRBV7-9 with TRBJ2-7; D may correspond to TRBD1 or TRBD2 (5 bases each). Germline V lookup: CDR1 SEHNR, CDR2 FQNEAQ (reference sequence). The CDR3 length is 12 residues. The V gene lost 11 bases and the J gene lost 2 bases, with 13 bases spanning the gap. DNA of the CDR3: TGTGCCTGGGGGACGACTCCCTACGAGCAGTACTTC. Encoded protein: CAWGTTPYEQYF.

In its sample, this clonotype was seen once. V usage is TRBV9 and J usage is TRBJ2-3, with D tentatively TRBD2 (5 bases). The germline gives CDR1 SGDLS, CDR2 YYNGEE. V was clipped by 1 base and J by 0 bases, with 9 bases between them. This CDR3 region has 15 residues. The CDR3 reads CASSVPGTSTDTQYF. In nucleotides, the CDR3 is TGTGCCAGCAGCGTACCGGGAACAAGCACAGATACGCAGTATTTT. Full variable domain (outside the CDR3, taken from reference TRBV9 and TRBJ2-3): DSGVTQTPKHLITATGQRVTLRCSPRSGDLSVYWYQQSLDQGLQFLIQYYNGEERAKGNILERFSAQQFPDLHSELNLSSLELGDSALYFCASSVPGTSTDTQYFGPGTRLTVL.

This rearrangement joins TRBV12-3 or TRBV12-4 to TRBJ1-2; D not certain. Trimming took off 9 bases at V and 0 bases at J, with 5 bases between the two ends. The CDR3 covers 11 residues. Here the CDR3 reads CASGSNYGYTF. Here the CDR3 DNA reads TGTGCCAGTGGATCTAACTATGGCTACACCTTC.

The chain combines TRBV29-1 with TRBJ2-2; D possibly corresponds to TRBD2 (7 bases). From germline, CDR1 is SQVTM and CDR2 ANQGSEA. Trimming left V 3 bases short and J 4 bases short, with 12 bases between. The CDR3 runs to 14 residues. CDR3 coding DNA: TGCAGCGTTGACGTGGGGGGGCGCACCGGGGAGCTGTTTTTT. As protein: CSVDVGGRTGELFF.

J is TRBJ2-1 and V is TRBV11-1; 10 nucleotides line up with TRBD2. The CDR3 covers 15 residues. The V gene's germline CDR1 is SGHAT and CDR2 FQDESV (reference sequence). V shed 2 bases and J 2 bases; nucleotides not matched to a gene: 0. CDR3 residues: CASSLLAGAYNEQFF. The CDR3 DNA sequence: TGTGCCAGCAGCTTACTAGCGGGGGCCTACAATGAGCAGTTCTTC.

The chain recombines TRBV27 with TRBJ1-6; TRBD1 might be the D (5 bases). There are 16 residues in the CDR3. Germline V gene lookup returns CDR1 MNHEY and CDR2 SMNVEV (reference sequence). Deletions cut 1 base from V and 6 bases from J, with 13 bases between. As DNA, the CDR3 is TGTGCCAGCAGTTTATGGCGAAGTGGGGGTAATTCACCCCTCCACTTT. Encoded protein: CASSLWRSGGNSPLHF.

J is TRBJ1-3 and V is TRBV19; D gene uncertain. V was trimmed by 5 bases and J by 7 bases, leaving 12 bases between them. The CDR3 covers 13 residues. Germline V gene sequence: CDR1 LNHDA, CDR2 SQIVND (reference sequence). For the CDR3, the DNA is TGTGCCAGTAGTCCCTCCCTAGGGAACACCATATATTTT. This codes for CASSPSLGNTIYF.

The V call is TRBV3-1, the J call TRBJ1-2; no clear D gene. Looked up from germline, CDR1 is LGHDT and CDR2 is YNNKEL (reference sequence). V gave up 0 bases and J gave up 1 base, with 6 bases separating them. CDR3 size: 14 residues. The CDR3 nucleotides are TGTGCCAGCAGCCAAGATTGGGATAACTATGGCTACACCTTC. Translation: CASSQDWDNYGYTF.

The chain carries TRBV7-3 and TRBJ2-6; D remains unclear. The germline V gene encodes CDR1 SGHTA and CDR2 FQGTGA. This CDR3 region has 15 residues. Trimming removed 1 base from V and 2 bases from J, with 6 bases in between. CDR3 amino acids: CASSLSGTGANVLTF. The CDR3, as DNA: TGTGCCAGCAGCTTAAGTGGGACTGGGGCCAACGTCCTGACTTTC.

The rearrangement links TRBV7-3 to TRBJ1-1, with D possibly being TRBD1 (5 bases). The CDR3 length is 14 residues. Germline CDR1 reads SGHTA; CDR2 reads FQGTGA. With 4 bases removed from V and 4 bases from J, the gap between germline ends came to 13 bases. CDR3 sequence reads: CASSSGGGGTEAFF. The DNA for the CDR3 is TGTGCCAGCAGCTCCGGGGGGGGAGGCACTGAAGCTTTCTTT.